This entry describes one T cell receptor (beta chain). As originally analysed: Counts of nucleated cells, estimated from reference gene primer amplification, were obtained. Assay: immunoSEQ multiplex PCR; the TCRdb copy retains only in-frame clones and omits some. The V and J calls and clone size are taken from that table; D and trimming were inferred from the DNA. Here the sample spans over 200,000 clones, roughly 87% being singletons. The germline V gene encodes CDR1 MNHEY and CDR2 SMNVEV (reference sequence). The CDR3 covers 16 residues. The junction had 8 bases not matched to a gene; V was cut back by 4 bases and J by 2 bases. The data stem from a study of blood T cell repertoires in COVID-19. On the study more broadly: The analysed material was cDNA or gDNA that came from T cells, B-cell-depleted T cells, or PBMCs.

This receptor was taken from a woman between 18 and 29 years old who had recovered from COVID-19. Input material: peripheral blood. The V gene is TRBV27, the J gene TRBJ2-1; 7 nucleotides match TRBD1. The CDR3, as DNA: TGTGCCAGCAGTTCCCCGACAGGGCTGCCCTACAATGAGCAGTTCTTC. This sequence encodes CASSSPTGLPYNEQFF.